Presented here are 21 T cell receptor beta chains from one specimen sequenced in a study of regulatory T cells in long-lasting Graves disease. Time point described: persistent/refractory GD, antithyroid drugs over 5 years with positive TRAb. RNA extracted from PBMCs served as the sequencing template. For TCR beta, libraries came from iRepertoire HTBI primers and Arm-PCR of CDR3 regions. TCRdb called the multiplex PCR reads again in MiXCR, with one record for every CDR3 protein. The profile covers roughly 300,000 distinct CDR3 sequences, with roughly a fifth appearing a single time and around 30% taken by the ten largest. The source material was peripheral blood mononuclear cells (PBMCs), sampled when the disease was refractory, from a patient treated with antithyroid drugs. The receptors were gathered from a female donor with Graves disease.

On this clonotype itself: A read error may be the cause here, since a much bigger clone is one base away. The rearrangement joins TRBV29-1 to TRBJ2-5; D possibly matches TRBD1 or TRBD2 (5 bases each). V was cut by 7 bases and J by 0 bases, with 12 bases left in between. The CDR3 is 13 residues long. Germline CDR1 SQVTM, CDR2 ANQGSEA. In DNA form, the CDR3 reads TGCAGCGGTAAGGGACGGTACCAAGAGACCCAGTACTTC. This codes for CSGKGRYQETQYF.

This clonotype was picked up many times. V usage is TRBV15 and J usage is TRBJ2-5; D could derive from TRBD1 or TRBD2 (5 bases each). Germline V CDR1 and CDR2: LNHNV, YYDKDF (reference sequence). This CDR3 has 15 amino acids. V was clipped by 0 bases and J by 5 bases, with 13 bases between them. CDR3 in amino acids: CATSRDGTVRETQYF. DNA for the CDR3: TGTGCCACCAGCAGAGATGGGACGGTGAGGGAGACCCAGTACTTC.

Note on this clonotype: This may come from a read error, since a much larger clone is one base off. The chain joins TRBV12-3 or TRBV12-4 to TRBJ1-5; no definite D call. The CDR3 runs to 13 residues. CDR3 in amino acids: CANSLKGKQPQHF. CDR3 nucleotides: TGTGCCAACAGTTTAAAAGGGAAGCAGCCCCAGCATTTT.

This clonotype was seen many times. The chain recombines TRBV11-2 with TRBJ1-2, with D uncertain. Trimming took 0 bases from V and 4 from J, leaving 18 bases between them. Germline values: CDR1 SGHAT, CDR2 FQNNGV. The CDR3 runs 17 residues. CDR3 residues: CASSLDWTVPERYGYTF. In DNA form, the CDR3 reads TGTGCCAGCAGCTTAGATTGGACCGTTCCCGAGCGCTATGGCTACACCTTC.

This clonotype occurred many times. The rearrangement joins TRBV2 to TRBJ2-7, with a possible D match to TRBD2 (5 bases). Germline assignment: CDR1 SNHLY and CDR2 FYNNEI. The CDR3 consists of 15 residues. V shed 4 bases and J shed 0 bases, with 13 bases lying between them. CDR3 amino acids: CASSAGGGSSYEQYF. CDR3 DNA sequence: TGTGCCAGCAGTGCCGGAGGTGGGAGCTCCTACGAGCAGTACTTC.

The rearrangement links TRBV24-1 to TRBJ1-4; 9 positions match TRBD1. Trimming at V came to 5 bases and at J to 8 bases, leaving 8 bases not matched to a gene. CDR1 KGHDR and CDR2 SFDVKD come from the germline V gene. The CDR3 length is 15 residues. CDR3 coding DNA: TGTGCCACCAGTGGGGGAGACAGGGGGAACGAAAAACTGTTTTTT. It encodes CATSGGDRGNEKLFF.

CDR3 region: CASSQELGRGGNSPLHF. The CDR3 region has the DNA TGCGCCAGCAGCCAAGAGTTAGGACGGGGGGGGAATTCACCCCTCCACTTT. J is TRBJ1-6 and V is TRBV4-3; D perhaps matches TRBD1 (5 bases). This CDR3 region has 17 residues. Germline CDR1 LGHNA, CDR2 YSLEER. The V gene lost 0 bases and the J gene lost 7 bases, with 16 bases spanning the gap.

This clonotype was seen many times. The CDR3 DNA sequence: TGTGCCAGCAGCTGGACGGGACAACGAGTAGAGACCCAGTACTTC. Translated: CASSWTGQRVETQYF. The chain combines TRBV11-1 with TRBJ2-5; the D gene is possibly TRBD1 (6 bases). The CDR3 covers 15 residues. Germline values: CDR1 SGHAT, CDR2 FQDESV (reference sequence). The ends were cut back, 4 bases at V and 4 bases at J, with 16 bases in the middle.

The CDR3 sequence is CASSPKGEGLSTGELFF. For the CDR3, the DNA is TGTGCCAGCAGCCCAAAGGGGGAGGGCCTTTCCACCGGGGAGCTGTTTTTT. This chain connects TRBV12-3 or TRBV12-4 to TRBJ2-2; a possible D gene is TRBD2 (7 bases). V was trimmed by 6 bases and J by 4 bases, leaving 21 bases between them. The CDR3 is 17 amino acids.

The table lists this clonotype with many counts. V gene TRBV27 combines with J gene TRBJ1-2; 7 positions match TRBD1. V gave up 4 bases and J gave up 4 bases; unmatched junction bases: 12. In germline, CDR1 is MNHEY, CDR2 SMNVEV (reference sequence). The CDR3 runs 16 residues. The CDR3 here is CASSSYPRTGGYGYTF. CDR3 in DNA: TGTGCCAGCAGTTCGTACCCCCGGACAGGCGGCTATGGCTACACCTTC.

The V gene is TRBV7-2, the J gene TRBJ2-5; 10 nucleotides line up with TRBD2. After removal of 2 bases from V and 5 bases from J, the junction contained 5 bases not matched to a gene. The CDR3 covers 15 residues. Germline values: CDR1 SGHTA, CDR2 FQGNSA. The CDR3 nucleotides are TGTGCCAGCAGCTTACGAGCGGGGGGGGGGGAGACCCAGTACTTC. This translates into CASSLRAGGGETQYF. Drawing the rest from reference TRBV7-2 and TRBJ2-5, the complete variable domain is GAGVSQSPSNKVTEKGKDVELRCDPISGHTALYWYRQSLGQGLEFLIYFQGNSAPDKSGLPSDRFSAERTGGSVSTLTIQRTQQEDSAVYLCASSLRAGGGETQYFGPGTRLLVL.

This clonotype was seen more than once but under ten times. V gene TRBV4-3 combines with J gene TRBJ1-1; TRBD1 agrees at 7 bases. Looked up from germline, CDR1 is LGHNA and CDR2 is YSLEER. The CDR3 runs 14 residues. After removal of 2 bases from V and 3 bases from J, the junction contained 3 bases not matched to a gene. CDR3 sequence (DNA): TGCGCCAGCAGCCAATGGACAGGCTACACTGAAGCTTTCTTT. Amino acid sequence: CASSQWTGYTEAFF.

Concerning this clonotype itself: This may stem from a read error, because a much larger clone lies one nucleotide away. This chain connects TRBV7-2 to TRBJ2-5; unclear D gene. Germline-derived CDR1 and CDR2 are SGHTA and FQGNSA. The CDR3 loop spans 14 amino acids. The V end was cut by 2 bases, the J end by 5 bases, with 12 bases between. CDR3 region: CASSLSLATETQYF. In DNA, the CDR3 is TGTGCCAGCAGCTTATCCCTGGCTACGGAGACCCAGTACTTC.

In this sample, this clonotype turned up a few times. The V and J genes are TRBV5-1 and TRBJ2-6, with D possibly being TRBD1 or TRBD2 (5 bases each). Trimming stripped 1 base from V and 4 bases from J, with 12 bases between. The germline CDR1 and CDR2 sequences are SGHRS and YFSETQ. The CDR3 has 16 residues. CDR3 loop: CASSLSTGLGANVLTF. The CDR3 DNA is TGCGCCAGCAGCTTGAGTACGGGGCTAGGGGCCAACGTCCTGACTTTC.

In this sample, this clonotype turned up once. The rearrangement joins TRBV20-1 to TRBJ1-5; 11 nucleotides agree with TRBD1. Per germline, CDR1 DFQATT and CDR2 SNEGSKA (reference sequence). The V and J ends lost 6 bases and 2 bases, in that order; junction bases with no gene match: 6. The CDR3 has 15 amino acids. The CDR3 DNA follows: TGCAGTGCCCGGACAGGGGGCCCGGGCAATCAGCCCCAGCATTTT. The encoded protein is CSARTGGPGNQPQHF.

The chain combines TRBV12-3 or TRBV12-4 with TRBJ2-5; 8 bases match TRBD2. TRBJ2-1 explains the end of the DNA better; the J call may be wrong. The CDR3 consists of 16 residues. In DNA form, the CDR3 reads TGTGCCAGCAGCCTCGGCCTCCGGGGGGGCCTCGATGAGCAGTTCTTC. It is translated as CASSLGLRGGLDEQFF.

This clonotype appeared many times. The chain recombines TRBV6-2 or TRBV6-3 with TRBJ1-4, with D possibly being TRBD1 (5 bases). Trimming shortened V by 0 bases and J by 4 bases, and 9 bases separated the two germline ends. The CDR3 is 15 residues long. Germline CDR1 MNHEY, CDR2 SVGEGT. The CDR3 region is CASSYSGQNNEKLFF. CDR3 DNA sequence: TGTGCCAGCAGTTACTCCGGACAAAATAATGAAAAACTGTTTTTT.

Comments on this clonotype: This may come from a read error, since a much larger clone is one base off. V is TRBV13 and J is TRBJ2-1; perhaps TRBD2 as D (6 bases). CDR3 length equals 15 residues. The germline gives CDR1 PRHDT, CDR2 FYEKMQ (reference sequence). CDR3 DNA sequence: TGTGCCAGCAGCTTAGCGGGAGTGCCCTACAATGAGCAGTCCTTC. It specifies CASSLAGVPYNEQSF.

The V and J genes are TRBV18 and TRBJ2-2; 11 nucleotides line up with TRBD2. The CDR3 loop spans 17 amino acids. V lost 6 bases, J lost 1 base, and 7 bases stayed unmatched. The germline gives CDR1 KGHSH, CDR2 LQKENI. The CDR3 DNA is TGTGCCAGCTCCCAGTTAGCGGGAGGGCTGAACACCGGGGAGCTGTTTTTT. Translated, it gives CASSQLAGGLNTGELFF.

The chain recombines TRBV18 with TRBJ1-1; D is undetermined. The CDR3 is 14 residues long. V was pared by 2 bases and J by 10 bases, with 17 bases between. Germline CDR1 reads KGHSH; CDR2 reads LQKENI. CDR3 in amino acids: CASSPTSQPEGAFF. The CDR3 DNA follows: TGTGCCAGCTCACCAACCTCCCAGCCCGAAGGAGCTTTCTTT.

This clonotype has more than one count but fewer than ten. The rearrangement links TRBV5-1 to TRBJ1-1; the D is unclear. Germline CDR1 SGHRS, CDR2 YFSETQ. This CDR3 region has 14 residues. Trimming cost V 3 bases and J 1 base, with 10 bases left between them. The CDR3 DNA reads as TGCGCCAGCAGCTCCTTCGTGGGGAACACTGAAGCTTTCTTT. Encoded protein: CASSSFVGNTEAFF.